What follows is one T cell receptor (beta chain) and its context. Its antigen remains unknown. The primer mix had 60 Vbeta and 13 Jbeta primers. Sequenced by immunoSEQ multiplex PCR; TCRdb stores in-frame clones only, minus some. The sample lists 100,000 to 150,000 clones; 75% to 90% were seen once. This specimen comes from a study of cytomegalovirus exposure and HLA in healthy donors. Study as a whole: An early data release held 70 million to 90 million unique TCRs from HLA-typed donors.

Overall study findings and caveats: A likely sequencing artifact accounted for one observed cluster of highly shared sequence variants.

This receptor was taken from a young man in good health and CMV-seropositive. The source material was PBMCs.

The CDR3 region is CASSLGVTGTTNTEAFF. The CDR3 coding sequence is TGCGCCAGCAGCTTGGGGGTAACCGGGACAACCAACACTGAAGCTTTCTTT. This chain uses TRBV5-1 with TRBJ1-1; weak D call: TRBD1 (6 bases). V lost 0 bases to trimming and J lost 2 bases, with 17 bases between them. There are 17 residues in the CDR3. The germline gives CDR1 SGHRS, CDR2 YFSETQ.